A single sample is the source of the 25 T cell receptor beta chains below, sequenced in a study of T-cell reconstitution after alpha-beta-depleted transplantation in children. TCRbeta library construction was performed incorporating unique molecular identifiers. MiXCR, run by TCRdb on the PCR reads, gives a single entry per CDR3 protein. Among over 550,000 distinct CDR3 sequences listed, approximately 10% were seen once. The specimen comprised PBMCs from the stem cell graft donor, sampled from the stem cell graft. All receptors derive from a human donor who donated a stem cell graft to a child with acute myeloid leukemia.

This clonotype appeared a few times. The V call is TRBV9, the J call TRBJ1-2, with 8 bases fitting TRBD1. The junction had 6 bases not matched to a gene; V was cut back by 0 bases and J by 8 bases. Germline V CDR1 and CDR2: SGDLS, YYNGEE. The length of the CDR3 is 14 residues. DNA of the CDR3: TGTGCCAGCAGCGTAGAAGACAGGGGAGCGGGCTACACCTTC. This encodes CASSVEDRGAGYTF.

This clonotype was detected a few times. The rearrangement uses TRBV28 and TRBJ1-4; D is uncertain. The CDR3 runs to 11 residues. V was pared by 5 bases and J by 9 bases, with 7 bases between. CDR1 is MDHEN and CDR2 is SYDVKM in the germline V gene. The CDR3 spells CASSLSQKLFF. The CDR3 nucleotides are TGTGCCAGCAGTCTCTCTCAAAAACTGTTTTTT.

This clonotype was observed a few times. The chain combines TRBV10-3 with TRBJ1-3, with D unresolved. The CDR3 extends over 12 amino acids. V was shortened by 8 bases and J by 0 bases, with 5 bases between the two germline ends. Germline V CDR1 and CDR2: ENHRY, SYGVKD. The chain's CDR3 is CAIQSSGNTIYF. The CDR3 nucleotides read TGTGCCATCCAAAGCTCTGGAAACACCATATATTTT.

This sequence joins TRBV27 and TRBJ1-6, with D perhaps TRBD1 (5 bases). Germline-derived CDR1 and CDR2 are MNHEY and SMNVEV (reference sequence). Trimming removed 5 bases at V and 10 bases at J, with 21 bases between. The CDR3 length is 16 residues. The CDR3 DNA is TGTGCCAGCAGTGCGGACGGGGGACTTGCGGGGTCACCCCTCCACTTT. As protein: CASSADGGLAGSPLHF.

The chain has TRBV6-6 and TRBJ1-1, with D possibly TRBD1 on 6 matching bases. CDR3 length: 12 amino acids. Germline V gene data show CDR1 as MNHNY and CDR2 as SVGAGI (reference sequence). The V and J ends lost 6 bases and 8 bases respectively, with 13 bases between them. CDR3 amino acids: CASRAGESEAFF. The DNA for the CDR3 is TGTGCCAGCAGAGCAGGGGAGAGCGAAGCTTTCTTT.

This clonotype was counted ten times or more. The J gene is TRBJ2-1, the V gene TRBV7-9; D unclear. CDR3 length equals 16 residues. V lost 2 bases and J lost 0, with 11 bases in between. Germline CDR1 reads SEHNR; CDR2 reads FQNEAQ (reference sequence). CDR3 DNA: TGTGCCAGCAGCTTAAATCAAGGAAGCTCCTACAATGAGCAGTTCTTC. Translation gives CASSLNQGSSYNEQFF.

This rearrangement joins TRBV29-1 to TRBJ2-7; D is perhaps TRBD1 (7 bases). The CDR3 has 14 residues. Per germline, CDR1 SQVTM and CDR2 ANQGSEA. V dropped 6 bases and J dropped 4 bases, with 19 bases sitting between them. As DNA, the CDR3 is TGCAGCGTCCCGACAGGGTACGGGGGTTACGAGCAGTACTTC. It specifies CSVPTGYGGYEQYF.

Only a few counts were recorded for this clonotype. V is TRBV29-1 and J is TRBJ2-1; 9 nucleotides align to TRBD1. The ends lost 6 bases at V and 7 bases at J; junction bases unmatched: 7. The CDR3 consists of 13 residues. CDR1 is SQVTM and CDR2 is ANQGSEA in the germline V gene. CDR3 DNA sequence: TGCAGCGTCACAGGGGGCGCCTGGAATGAGCAGTTCTTC. Translated, it gives CSVTGGAWNEQFF.

At least ten counts were recorded for this clonotype. The gene calls are TRBV7-2 and TRBJ1-5, with D possibly TRBD1 on 5 matching bases. This CDR3 region has 16 residues. The V and J ends lost 1 base and 1 base respectively, with 11 bases between them. Germline V gene sequence: CDR1 SGHTA, CDR2 FQGNSA. Here the CDR3 reads CASSLEVGDSNQPQHF. In nucleotides, the CDR3 is TGTGCCAGCAGCTTAGAGGTGGGGGACAGCAATCAGCCCCAGCATTTT.

In this sample, this clonotype turned up a few times. The chain combines TRBV7-9 with TRBJ2-1; perhaps TRBD2 as D (6 bases). The CDR3 has 14 residues. V was pared by 3 bases and J by 12 bases, with 18 bases between. CDR1 and CDR2 (germline): SEHNR, FQNEAQ (reference sequence). The CDR3 coding sequence is TGTGCCAGCAGCTTGGATCGGGAGTTCCCAGGGCAGTTCTTC. This codes for CASSLDREFPGQFF. Combining the CDR3 with reference TRBV7-9 and TRBJ2-1 gives the whole variable domain DTGVSQNPRHKITKRGQNVTFRCDPISEHNRLYWYRQTLGQGPEFLTYFQNEAQLEKSRLLSDRFSAERPKGSFSTLEIQRTEQGDSAMYLCASSLDREFPGQFFGPGTRLTVL.

This clonotype appeared a few times. The chain carries TRBV5-1 and TRBJ1-1; 7 nucleotides line up with TRBD1. The length of the CDR3 is 15 residues. The germline gives CDR1 SGHRS, CDR2 YFSETQ. Losses at the gene ends were 4 bases for V and 6 bases for J; bases not matched to a gene: 12. CDR3 sequence (DNA): TGCGCCAGCAGCCTCACGGGACAGACCCTACCTGAAGCTTTCTTT. It specifies CASSLTGQTLPEAFF.

This clonotype has ten or more counts. The chain recombines TRBV7-2 with TRBJ2-4; D is undetermined. The V gene lost 2 bases and the J gene lost 0 bases, with 8 bases spanning the gap. The CDR3 extends over 15 amino acids. The germline CDR1 and CDR2 sequences are SGHTA and FQGNSA. For the CDR3, the DNA is TGTGCCAGCAGCTTAAGCCCCTTAGCCAAAAACATTCAGTACTTC. Amino acids: CASSLSPLAKNIQYF.

There are many counts of this clonotype. The chain uses TRBV12-3 or TRBV12-4 and TRBJ2-1; the match to TRBD1 covers 10 bases. The CDR3 runs 14 residues. Trimming took 6 bases from V and 5 from J; bases not matched to a gene: 4. CDR3 in DNA: TGTGCCAGCAGGACAGGGGGCTTGGACAATGAGCAGTTCTTC. This codes for CASRTGGLDNEQFF.

The chain uses TRBV27 and TRBJ1-2, with 8 positions matching TRBD1. After removal of 5 bases from V and 7 bases from J, the junction contained 6 bases not matched to a gene. Germline V gene sequence: CDR1 MNHEY, CDR2 SMNVEV (reference sequence). The CDR3 runs to 13 residues. CDR3 DNA: TGTGCCAGCAGTCCCAGGGGGCCAGGTGGCTACACCTTC. Translation: CASSPRGPGGYTF.

The chain is built from TRBV5-5 and TRBJ1-5; the D is unclear. CDR1 is SGHKS, CDR2 YYEKEE, per germline (reference sequence). This CDR3 contains 13 residues. V was shortened by 4 bases and J by 7 bases, with 12 bases between the two germline ends. The CDR3 DNA is TGTGCCAGCAGCCCGGACCTAGACCAGCCCCAGCATTTT. Protein: CASSPDLDQPQHF.

In this sample, this clonotype turned up a few times. V and J are TRBV6-2 or TRBV6-3 and TRBJ2-1, with 11 positions matching TRBD2. There are 16 residues in the CDR3. CDR1 MNHEY and CDR2 SVGEGT come from the germline V gene. The ends lost 0 bases at V and 7 bases at J; junction bases unmatched: 5. This chain's CDR3 is CASSYSGLAAPNEQFF. CDR3 nucleotide sequence: TGTGCCAGCAGTTACTCGGGACTAGCGGCCCCAAATGAGCAGTTCTTC.

The chain employs TRBV6-2 or TRBV6-3 and TRBJ2-5, with a weak D call TRBD2 (6 bases). Deletions cut 7 bases from V and 7 bases from J, with 16 bases between. The CDR3 is made up of 13 amino acids. From germline, CDR1 is MNHEY and CDR2 SVGEGT. The chain's CDR3 is CASTFGLYSTQYF. The CDR3 nucleotides read TGTGCCAGCACCTTTGGACTATATTCGACCCAGTACTTC.

This clonotype was counted between two and nine times. V usage is TRBV11-2 and J usage is TRBJ2-3; D gene uncertain. This CDR3 has 15 amino acids. V lost 1 base, J lost 0 bases, and 8 bases lay in between. Germline CDR1 and CDR2: SGHAT and FQNNGV. The CDR3 is CASSLAIGSTDTQYF. The CDR3 DNA reads TGTGCCAGCAGCTTAGCGATTGGAAGCACAGATACGCAGTATTTT.

The CDR3 nucleotides are TGTGCCAGCAGAACTACAGGGAGCGAGGGCTACACCTTC. Its translation: CASRTTGSEGYTF. The chain carries TRBV12-3 or TRBV12-4 and TRBJ1-2; D possibly corresponds to TRBD1 (6 bases). V lost 6 bases to trimming and J lost 8 bases, with 16 bases between them. The CDR3 contains 13 residues.

This clonotype was counted ten times or more. This chain connects TRBV20-1 to TRBJ2-3; TRBD1 might be the D (5 bases). The V gene lost 5 bases and the J gene lost 3 bases, with 18 bases spanning the gap. The CDR3 contains 15 residues. Germline CDR1 DFQATT, CDR2 SNEGSKA (reference sequence). The CDR3 nucleotides read TGCAGTGCTTGGGGCAGAAACCTCCGGACAGATACGCAGTATTTT. This translates into CSAWGRNLRTDTQYF.

This clonotype has at least ten counts. The chain combines TRBV2 with TRBJ2-7, with 7 positions matching TRBD2. The CDR3 is made up of 13 amino acids. J was trimmed by 3 bases and V by 6 bases; bases with no gene match: 5. In germline, CDR1 is SNHLY, CDR2 FYNNEI. The DNA of the CDR3 is TGTGCCAGCAGGGGGAGGGCAGGCTACGAGCAGTACTTC. This gives the protein CASRGRAGYEQYF. Variable domain in full (rest from reference TRBV2 and TRBJ2-7): EPEVTQTPSHQVTQMGQEVILRCVPISNHLYFYWYRQILGQKVEFLVSFYNNEISEKSEIFDDQFSVERPDGSNFTLKIRSTKLEDSAMYFCASRGRAGYEQYFGPGTRLTVT.

This clonotype was found many times. The chain has TRBV10-3 and TRBJ1-1; tentative D call: TRBD1 (6 bases). This CDR3 comprises 15 residues. Germline CDR1 and CDR2: ENHRY and SYGVKD. V lost 4 bases and J lost 1, with 13 bases in between. CDR3 nucleotides: TGTGCCATCAGTGTGACGGACAGTAAGAACACTGAAGCTTTCTTT. Its protein product is CAISVTDSKNTEAFF.

The chain employs TRBV7-2 and TRBJ2-3; no definite D call. Trimming removed 1 base from V and 10 bases from J, with 15 bases in between. The CDR3 contains 14 residues. Germline V CDR1 and CDR2: SGHTA, FQGNSA. In nucleotides, the CDR3 is TGTGCCAGCAGCTTAGATCGAGGAGAAATGGCGCAGTATTTT. This translates into CASSLDRGEMAQYF.

This clonotype came up many times. The chain recombines TRBV10-3 with TRBJ2-3; TRBD2 matches 8 bases. V lost 8 bases to trimming and J lost 6 bases; unmatched junction nucleotides: 13. The CDR3 spans 15 residues. Per the germline V gene, CDR1 is ENHRY and CDR2 is SYGVKD. CDR3 DNA sequence: TGTGCCATCGGGGGAACTAAGCGGGAGAGCGATACGCAGTATTTT. Encoded protein: CAIGGTKRESDTQYF.

This clonotype was recorded many times. V gene TRBV6-6 combines with J gene TRBJ2-7, with a tentative D call TRBD2 (6 bases). The V end was cut by 5 bases, the J end by 5 bases, with 13 bases between. The CDR3 consists of 13 residues. The germline V gene encodes CDR1 MNHNY and CDR2 SVGAGI (reference sequence). CDR3 nucleotides: TGTGCCAGCAGTCAAGGAGGGAACCACGAGCAGTACTTC. It translates to CASSQGGNHEQYF.